Given below is one T cell receptor beta chain in context. Germline loops: CDR1 SNHLY, CDR2 FYNNEI. The CDR3 is made up of 15 amino acids. V dropped 3 bases and J dropped 5; count of bases not matched to a gene: 9. Only in-frame clones appear in the TCRdb table, and some are missing; sequencing was by immunoSEQ multiplex PCR. The repertoire has just over 95,000 clones, about 86% of them found once; the top ten carry 4.1%. This entry belongs to a study of blood T cell repertoires in COVID-19. The V call is TRBV2, the J call TRBJ1-1; 7 nucleotides align to TRBD1. This receptor was obtained from a man between 60 and 75 years old with acute or convalescent COVID-19. Specimen: peripheral blood. CDR3 sequence reads: CASSDRTRGNTEAFF. CDR3 bases: TGTGCCAGCAGTGACCGGACCAGGGGGAATACTGAAGCTTTCTTT.